A selection of T cell receptor beta chains follows, all from one sample in a study of vaccination effects on CD4 cells after COVID-19. Their recognized antigens are unknown. Profiling relied on immunoSEQ multiplex PCR, and the TCRdb table lists in-frame clones only, not all of them. The sample has some 59,000 clones, roughly 80% seen once. The source was CD4+ T cells from PBMCs cultured with HCoV-229E spike peptides, collected before COVID-19 vaccination. The receptors derive from a human donor who received a COVID-19 vaccine. Each CDR3 is given with its conserved first and last residue. A D gene is named only where the DNA matches it firmly. Size is stated for part of the rows, as once, few or many counts, or as a class when the clone is expanded.

TRBV27	NA	TRBJ1-2	NA	CASSLSGPGNGYTF	TGTGCCAGCAGTTTATCGGGCCCAGGGAATGGCTACACCTTC
TRBV5-6	NA	TRBJ2-4	NA	CASSLDRRNIQYF	TGTGCCAGCAGCTTAGACAGGCGAAACATTCAGTACTTC
TRBV5-1	NA	TRBJ2-5	NA	CASSSGQQETQYF	TGCGCCAGCAGCTCCGGACAGCAAGAGACCCAGTACTTC
TRBV19	NA	TRBJ1-1	TRBD1	CASSIFRTGVSEAFF	TGTGCCAGTAGTATTTTCCGGACAGGGGTCTCTGAAGCTTTCTTT
TRBV7-8	NA	TRBJ2-2	TRBD1	CASSPRDSIRELFF	TGTGCCAGCAGCCCCCGGGACAGTATAAGGGAGCTGTTTTTT
TRBV6-6	NA	TRBJ2-6	NA	CAGHRDPGANVLTF	TGTGCCGGTCACAGGGATCCTGGGGCCAACGTCCTGACTTTC
TRBV19	NA	TRBJ2-5	TRBD2	CATRAGGSSETQYF	TGTGCCACCCGAGCGGGGGGATCGTCAGAGACCCAGTACTTC
TRBV2	NA	TRBJ1-3	NA	CASSDGVGNTIYF	TGTGCCAGCAGTGACGGGGTTGGAAACACCATATATTTT
TRBV9	NA	TRBJ2-3	NA	CASSPTAGDTQYF	TGTGCCAGCAGCCCAACCGCAGGGGATACGCAGTATTTT
TRBV2	NA	TRBJ2-5	NA	CASISAWGGEETQYF	TGTGCCAGCATCTCAGCGTGGGGGGGCGAGGAGACCCAGTACTTC
TRBV19	once	TRBJ1-1	NA	CASSNRVEAFF	TGTGCCAGTAGCAACAGGGTTGAAGCTTTCTTT
TRBV3-1/TRBV3-2	NA	TRBJ1-3	TRBD1	CASSRDSSGNTIYF	TGTGCCAGCAGCCGGGACAGCTCTGGAAACACCATATATTTT
TRBV6-5	NA	TRBJ1-1	NA	CASTPIVRGTEAFF	TGTGCCAGCACCCCTATCGTAAGGGGCACTGAAGCTTTCTTT
TRBV19	NA	TRBJ2-6	TRBD1	CASGGQGGTGANVLTF	TGTGCCAGCGGGGGACAGGGGGGGACTGGGGCCAACGTCCTGACTTTC
TRBV19	once	TRBJ2-2	TRBD2	CASSIMPGTKTGELFF	TGTGCCAGTAGTATAATGCCCGGGACTAAGACCGGGGAGCTGTTTTTT
TRBV6-1	NA	TRBJ2-4	TRBD2	CASSSGGRNIQYF	TGTGCCAGCAGTTCGGGGGGTCGGAACATTCAGTACTTC
TRBV5-1	NA	TRBJ2-5	NA	CASSPAPRGFETQYF	TGCGCCAGCAGCCCCGCTCCCCGGGGGTTTGAGACCCAGTACTTC
TRBV27	medium-sized	TRBJ2-3	NA	CASRTLGGGADTQYF	TGTGCCAGCAGGACTTTAGGAGGGGGAGCAGATACGCAGTATTTT
TRBV10-1	few	TRBJ2-2	NA	CASSGGQIANTGELFF	TGCGCCAGCAGTGGTGGCCAGATCGCGAACACCGGGGAGCTGTTTTTT
TRBV28	NA	TRBJ1-1	TRBD1	CATNKGQGAGLTEAFF	TGTGCCACCAACAAGGGACAGGGGGCAGGTCTCACTGAAGCTTTCTTT
TRBV18	NA	TRBJ1-5	TRBD1	CASSQSGTGRSPQHF	TGTGCCAGCTCACAATCCGGGACAGGGAGGTCGCCCCAGCATTTT
TRBV2	NA	TRBJ1-1	NA	CASSERGVTNTEAFF	TGTGCCAGCAGTGAACGGGGGGTCACTAACACTGAAGCTTTCTTT
TRBV15	NA	TRBJ1-1	NA	CATSRDLGGGTEAFF	TGTGCCACCAGCAGAGATTTGGGGGGAGGCACTGAAGCTTTCTTT
TRBV28	NA	TRBJ1-2	TRBD1	CASRRDSYGYTF	TGTGCCAGCAGACGGGACAGCTATGGCTACACCTTC
TRBV5-6	once	TRBJ2-2	NA	CASSPGQGGTGELFF	TGTGCCAGCAGCCCTGGACAGGGAGGGACCGGGGAGCTGTTTTTT
TRBV5-6	NA	TRBJ2-1	TRBD2	CASKLTSGGVNEQFF	TGTGCCAGCAAATTGACTAGCGGGGGGGTCAATGAGCAGTTCTTC
TRBV12-5	NA	TRBJ1-5	NA	CASASRRGVLDQPQHF	TGTGCTAGTGCATCACGACGGGGGGTATTAGACCAGCCCCAGCATTTT
TRBV23-1	NA	TRBJ2-2	NA	CASSQHSATNTGELFF	TGCGCCAGCAGTCAACACAGCGCTACGAACACCGGGGAGCTGTTTTTT
TRBV6-2/TRBV6-3	NA	TRBJ2-1	NA	CASSRRDLIYNEQFF	TGTGCCAGCAGCCGTCGGGACTTAATATACAATGAGCAGTTCTTC
TRBV19	NA	TRBJ2-6	NA	CASTDGRGPSGANVLTF	TGTGCCAGTACTGATGGGAGGGGGCCCTCTGGGGCCAACGTCCTGACTTTC
TRBV29-1	NA	TRBJ2-2	TRBD2	CSVVSELSSGGATGELFF	TGCAGCGTTGTGAGTGAACTTTCGAGCGGGGGGGCGACCGGGGAGCTGTTTTTT
TRBV28	NA	TRBJ1-1	TRBD1	CASSAQGALTEAFF	TGTGCCAGCAGTGCCCAGGGGGCGCTAACTGAAGCTTTCTTT
TRBV10-2	NA	TRBJ1-5	TRBD1	CASSGQGLNQPQHF	TGCGCCAGCAGTGGACAGGGACTCAATCAGCCCCAGCATTTT
TRBV28	NA	TRBJ1-5	TRBD1	CASSLGQLNQPQHF	TGTGCCAGCAGTTTGGGACAGTTAAATCAGCCCCAGCATTTT
TRBV5-1	NA	TRBJ2-3	NA	CASSFGRSTDTQYF	TGCGCCAGCAGCTTCGGACGGAGCACAGATACGCAGTATTTT
TRBV23-1	NA	TRBJ2-4	TRBD1	CASSQLPGQGALLAKNIQYF	TGCGCCAGCAGTCAACTACCGGGACAGGGGGCTTTACTAGCCAAAAACATTCAGTACTTC
TRBV30	NA	TRBJ1-1	NA	CAWQKPGPNTEAFF	TGTGCCTGGCAGAAACCGGGACCGAACACTGAAGCTTTCTTT
TRBV27	NA	TRBJ2-3	TRBD2	CASRRLAGGRRDTQYF	TGTGCCAGCAGACGACTAGCGGGGGGGCGGAGAGATACGCAGTATTTT
TRBV5-1	NA	TRBJ1-4	NA	CASSLLVGSEEKLFF	TGCGCCAGCAGCTTGTTGGTCGGGTCTGAAGAAAAACTGTTTTTT
TRBV7-9	NA	TRBJ2-3	NA	CASSLAGVNTDTQYF	TGTGCCAGCAGCTTAGCGGGGGTCAACACAGATACGCAGTATTTT
TRBV9	NA	TRBJ1-4	NA	CASSPNRDDEKLFF	TGTGCCAGCAGCCCGAACAGGGACGATGAAAAACTGTTTTTT
TRBV5-1	once	TRBJ2-3	TRBD2	CASSLSPTSGAADTQYF	TGCGCCAGCAGCTTGTCGCCGACTAGCGGGGCGGCAGATACGCAGTATTTT
TRBV7-8	NA	TRBJ2-4	TRBD1	CASSIQGAKNIQYF	TGTGCCAGCAGCATACAGGGGGCCAAAAACATTCAGTACTTC
TRBV6-6	NA	TRBJ2-2	NA	CASSRLQGELFF	TGTGCCAGCAGTCGACTACAGGGGGAGCTGTTTTTT
TRBV24-1	NA	TRBJ2-1	TRBD1	CATSDRLTRDRVNINEQFF	TGTGCCACCAGTGACCGCCTTACAAGGGACAGGGTAAACATCAATGAGCAGTTCTTC
TRBV11-3	NA	TRBJ1-6	NA	CASSLEDPLGLNSPLHF	TGTGCCAGCAGCTTAGAGGATCCTCTCGGGCTTAATTCACCCCTCCACTTT
TRBV6-5	NA	TRBJ2-1	NA	CASKTGTANNEQFF	TGTGCCAGCAAGACCGGGACGGCCAACAATGAGCAGTTCTTC
TRBV29-1	once	TRBJ2-3	NA	CSAEMGADTQYF	TGCAGCGCAGAGATGGGGGCAGATACGCAGTATTTT
TRBV5-1	NA	TRBJ2-5	NA	CASSDTVETQYF	TGCGCCAGCAGCGATACGGTGGAGACCCAGTACTTC
TRBV10-3	NA	TRBJ2-2	TRBD1	CAISQGDRESGELFF	TGTGCCATCAGCCAGGGGGACAGGGAGTCCGGGGAGCTGTTTTTT
TRBV24-1	NA	TRBJ1-5	NA	CATVGEDVPEKPQHF	TGTGCCACCGTGGGGGAAGATGTGCCGGAAAAGCCCCAGCATTTT
TRBV6-5	NA	TRBJ2-2	NA	CASSFAPGELFF	TGTGCCAGCAGTTTCGCGCCCGGGGAGCTGTTTTTT
TRBV10-2	NA	TRBJ1-2	TRBD1	CASQDRERNYGYTF	TGCGCCAGCCAGGACAGGGAGCGTAACTATGGCTACACCTTC
TRBV5-4	NA	TRBJ1-2	NA	CASSLEGKDYGYTF	TGTGCCAGCAGCTTGGAGGGGAAGGACTATGGCTACACCTTC
TRBV18	NA	TRBJ2-5	NA	CASSQGGLRREAQYF	TGTGCCAGCTCACAAGGAGGTTTGAGAAGAGAGGCCCAGTACTTC
TRBV18	NA	TRBJ1-5	NA	CASSPPGRGGQPQHF	TGTGCCAGCTCACCACCCGGCAGGGGAGGTCAGCCCCAGCATTTT
TRBV4-1	once	TRBJ2-2	TRBD2	CASSQVSGGAATGELFF	TGCGCCAGCAGCCAGGTTAGCGGGGGGGCCGCCACCGGGGAGCTGTTTTTT
TRBV5-1	NA	TRBJ1-5	NA	CASSRWTGPDQPQHF	TGCGCCAGCAGCCGATGGACGGGACCCGATCAGCCCCAGCATTTT
TRBV6-5	NA	TRBJ1-2	NA	CASRAEIYGYTF	TGTGCCAGCAGGGCGGAGATCTATGGCTACACCTTC
TRBV6-6	few	TRBJ1-2	TRBD1	CASSHAGQGGGYTF	TGTGCCAGCAGCCATGCCGGACAGGGAGGCGGCTACACCTTC